This section outlines one T cell receptor beta chain sequence together with its context. Its matching antigen is unknown. The CDR3 runs 12 residues. V was clipped by 4 bases and J by 1 base, with 7 bases between them. Germline CDR1 SQVTM, CDR2 ANQGSEA. The source of the sample is a study of beta chain features in type 1 diabetes. Study results and limitations: Moderately but significantly shorter TCRB CDR3s were found in Type 1 diabetes patients in all four CD4+ subsets. Using cDNA template may skew counts toward highly expressing activated cells.

CD45RO/CCR7/CD25/CD127/CD95/CD27 separated CD4+ naive, central memory, regulatory and stem cell-like memory cells by sorting. Of the isolated RNA, all was reverse transcribed, and so the sequenced material was expressed TCRB transcripts. Using immunoSEQ multiplex PCR, the repertoire was profiled, and TCRdb retains in-frame clones only, with some absent. The table includes 300,000 to 350,000 clones, approximately 15% detected once. The rearrangement uses TRBV29-1 and TRBJ2-5, with TRBD1 as a possible D gene (6 bases). This TCR was sampled from a man younger than 40 in good health. The sample consisted of central memory CD4+ T cells from blood. The CDR3 nucleotides are TGCAGCGTTGGACAGGTCCAAGAGACCCAGTACTTC. As protein: CSVGQVQETQYF.